Sequencing of this TCR beta chain was carried out in a study of post-analysis software for immune sequencing data. Study background: Patients with relapsing-remitting, secondary progressive and progressive-relapsing multiple sclerosis courses were all represented. Study-wide points: Under the F measure, samples that were prepared in one batch clustered strongly together. Controls had significantly higher normalized Chao1 diversity than multiple sclerosis patients. With TRBV5-6, TRBV5-1 and TRBV20-1 included, several TRBV segments were more frequent in patients than in controls.

The length of the CDR3 is 14 residues. The V segment lost 3 bases and the J segment 4 bases; nucleotides outside the gene matches: 2. CDR1 is SGHTA and CDR2 is FQGNSA in the germline V gene. This clonotype appeared many times. What it binds is not known. TCR beta libraries were prepared from cDNA with unique molecular identifiers. With roughly 0.9 to 10 million T cells as the source, a few hundred thousand cDNA molecules resulted. TCRdb re-analysed the PCR reads in MiXCR, keeping a single row per CDR3 protein. The sample records around 500,000 distinct CDR3 sequences, 30% to 40% being singletons. The receptor comes from a girl under 18 with multiple sclerosis. The V gene is TRBV7-2, the J gene TRBJ2-3, with TRBD2 matching over 9 bases. Sequenced: blood. This chain's CDR3 is CASSLGLAADTQYF. The CDR3 DNA follows: TGTGCCAGCAGCTTGGGACTAGCAGCAGATACGCAGTATTTT.